The following is a TCR beta chain sequence with its context. Antigen specificity is unknown. These data are taken from a study of glioma-infiltrating T cells after dendritic cell vaccination. Clones were read by immunoSEQ multiplex PCR, and TCRdb kept only the in-frame ones, dropping some. The table lists 65,000 to 80,000 clones, 65% to 90% of them singletons. Study conclusions and caveats: Few patients contributed both blood and tumor specimens.

The germline V gene encodes CDR1 MNHNS and CDR2 SASEGT. The V gene end was trimmed by 7 bases and the J gene end by 2 bases; junction bases not matched to a gene: 7. The CDR3 is 14 amino acids. Selection required adequate fresh-frozen tumor tissue plus more than two years' survival data. The receptor comes from a human donor with glioblastoma. V usage is TRBV6-1 and J usage is TRBJ1-2; TRBD1 agrees at 7 bases. Sample: blood, taken before dendritic cell vaccination. CDR3 sequence reads: CASNNRGENYGYTF. The CDR3 coding sequence is TGTGCCAGCAATAACAGGGGTGAGAACTATGGCTACACCTTC.